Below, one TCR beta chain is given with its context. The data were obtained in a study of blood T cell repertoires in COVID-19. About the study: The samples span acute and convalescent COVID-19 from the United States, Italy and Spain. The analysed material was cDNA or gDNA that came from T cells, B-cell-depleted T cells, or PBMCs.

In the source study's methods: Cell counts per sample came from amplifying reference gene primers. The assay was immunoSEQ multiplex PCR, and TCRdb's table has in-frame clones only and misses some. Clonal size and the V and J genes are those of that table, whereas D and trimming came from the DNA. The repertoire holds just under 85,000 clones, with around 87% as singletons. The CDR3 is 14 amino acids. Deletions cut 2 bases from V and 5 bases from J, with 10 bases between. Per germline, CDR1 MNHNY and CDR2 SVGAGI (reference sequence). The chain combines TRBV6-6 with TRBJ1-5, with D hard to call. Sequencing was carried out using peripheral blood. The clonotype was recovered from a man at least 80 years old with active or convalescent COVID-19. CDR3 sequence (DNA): TGTGCCAGCAGTTACATGTCAGTCGATCAGCCCCAGCATTTT. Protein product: CASSYMSVDQPQHF.